The T cell receptor (beta chain) described here comes from a study of CD8+ T cells in alopecia areata. Study-wide background: The graft donors were approximately 6-13-month-old C3H/HeJ mice with spontaneous alopecia, and their skin went to approximately 7-11-week-old female C3H/HeJ mice.

This clone was seen only a few times. Its antigen is currently unknown. Genes and germline are mouse. The CDR3 extends 4 residues past the end of the read, so its final part is completed from the germline J gene. The identical CDR3 is also encoded by other nucleotide sequences in the sample. Sorting of pooled cutaneous lymph node cells was based on CD4, CD8alpha, NKG2D, NKG2ACE and other markers. The length of the CDR3 is 15 residues. Germline V gene sequence: CDR1 NSQYPW, CDR2 LRSPGD (reference sequence). J gave up 0 bases and V 2 bases, and 1 base lay outside the gene matches. cDNA reverse transcribed from extracted RNA served as the sequencing template. Clones were sequenced by immunoSEQ multiplex PCR, and TCRdb holds only the in-frame ones, with some missing. The sample contains around 300,000 clones, none of them singletons. Study results and limitations: Clonality in lesional scalp, especially alopecia totalis/universalis, exceeded that of normal scalp. Shared TCR sequences were less clear between patients than in mice, possibly partly from HLA diversity. Scalp sample sequencing also detects resident alphabeta T cells of normal skin.

The gene calls are TRBV1 and TRBJ2-5; the match to TRBD1 covers 8 bases. This TCR derives from a C3H/HeJ mouse with alopecia areata. The strain's MHC type: H2-k. Sequencing was performed on CD4+ T cells sorted from a lymph node. The CDR3 loop is CTCSAQGANQDTQYF. The part of the CDR3 DNA that was read is TGCACCTGCAGTGCACAGGGGGCTAACCAAGAC.